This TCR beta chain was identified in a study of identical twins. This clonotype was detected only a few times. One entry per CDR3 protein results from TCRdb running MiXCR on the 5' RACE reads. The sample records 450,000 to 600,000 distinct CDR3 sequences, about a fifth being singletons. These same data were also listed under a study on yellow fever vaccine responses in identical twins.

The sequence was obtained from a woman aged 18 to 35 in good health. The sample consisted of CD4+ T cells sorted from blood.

Here the CDR3 DNA reads TGTGCCAGCAGTTTACCCGGGACCCCTTACGAGCAGTACTTC. Protein sequence: CASSLPGTPYEQYF. The V gene is TRBV12-3 or TRBV12-4, the J gene TRBJ2-7; D may correspond to TRBD1 or TRBD2 (5 bases each). The CDR3 sequence is 14 residues long. Trimming took 2 bases from V and 4 from J, leaving 12 bases between them.